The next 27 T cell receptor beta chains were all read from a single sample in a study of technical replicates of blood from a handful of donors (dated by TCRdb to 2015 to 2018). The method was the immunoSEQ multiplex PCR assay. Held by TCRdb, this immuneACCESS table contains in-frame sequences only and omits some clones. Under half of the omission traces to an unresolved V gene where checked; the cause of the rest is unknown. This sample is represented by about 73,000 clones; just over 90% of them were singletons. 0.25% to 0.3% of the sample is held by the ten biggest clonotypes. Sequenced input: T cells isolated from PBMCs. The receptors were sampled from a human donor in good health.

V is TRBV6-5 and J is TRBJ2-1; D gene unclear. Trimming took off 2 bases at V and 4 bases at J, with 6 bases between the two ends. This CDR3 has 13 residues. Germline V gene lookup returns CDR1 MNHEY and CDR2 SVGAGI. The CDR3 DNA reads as TGTGCCAGCAGTTACCCCCCATACAATGAGCAGTTCTTC. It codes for CASSYPPYNEQFF.

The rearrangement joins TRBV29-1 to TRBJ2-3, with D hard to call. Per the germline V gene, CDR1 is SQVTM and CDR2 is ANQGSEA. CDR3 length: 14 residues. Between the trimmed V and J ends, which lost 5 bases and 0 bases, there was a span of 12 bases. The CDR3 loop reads CSVRNSLSTDTQYF. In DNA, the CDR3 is TGCAGCGTTAGGAACAGCCTGAGCACAGATACGCAGTATTTT.

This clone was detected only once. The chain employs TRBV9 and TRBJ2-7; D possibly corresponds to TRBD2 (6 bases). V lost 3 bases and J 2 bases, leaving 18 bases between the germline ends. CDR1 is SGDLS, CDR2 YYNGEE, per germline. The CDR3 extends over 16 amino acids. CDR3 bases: TGTGCCAGCAGCGCACTCTCGGGGGACTGGGCCTACGAGCAGTACTTC. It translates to CASSALSGDWAYEQYF.

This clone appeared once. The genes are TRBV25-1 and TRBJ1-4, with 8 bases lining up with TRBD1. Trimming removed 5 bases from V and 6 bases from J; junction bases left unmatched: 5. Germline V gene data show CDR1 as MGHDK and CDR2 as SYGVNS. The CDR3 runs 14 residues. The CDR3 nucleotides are TGTGCCAGCAGTACCGGACAGGGCCATGAAAAACTGTTTTTT. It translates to CASSTGQGHEKLFF.

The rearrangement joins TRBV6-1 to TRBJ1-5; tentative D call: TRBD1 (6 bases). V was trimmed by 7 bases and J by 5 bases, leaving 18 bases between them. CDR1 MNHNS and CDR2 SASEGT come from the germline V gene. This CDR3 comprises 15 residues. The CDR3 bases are TGTGCCAGCACCTCGGGGGGCGCGGGGGATCAGCCCCAGCATTTT. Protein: CASTSGGAGDQPQHF.

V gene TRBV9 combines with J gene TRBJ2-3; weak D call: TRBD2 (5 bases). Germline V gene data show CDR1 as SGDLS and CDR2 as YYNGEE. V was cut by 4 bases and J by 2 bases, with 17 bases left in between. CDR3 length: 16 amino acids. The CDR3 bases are TGTGCCAGCAGCCCCCCCGGGGAAACTGACACAGATACGCAGTATTTT. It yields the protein CASSPPGETDTDTQYF.

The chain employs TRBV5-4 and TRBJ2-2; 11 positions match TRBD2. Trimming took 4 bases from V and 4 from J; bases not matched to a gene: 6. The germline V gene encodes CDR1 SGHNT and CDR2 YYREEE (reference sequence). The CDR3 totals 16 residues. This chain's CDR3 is CASSLGLAGGTGELFF. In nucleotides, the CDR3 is TGTGCCAGCAGCCTGGGGCTAGCGGGGGGCACCGGGGAGCTGTTTTTT.

The CDR3 region is CASSQVYAGTEAFF. The CDR3, as DNA: TGCGCCAGCAGCCAAGTATATGCGGGAACTGAAGCTTTCTTT. The genes are TRBV4-1 and TRBJ1-1; D remains unclear. Germline V lookup: CDR1 MGHRA, CDR2 YSYEKL. The CDR3 runs to 14 residues. V lost 1 base and J 5 bases, leaving 11 bases between the germline ends.

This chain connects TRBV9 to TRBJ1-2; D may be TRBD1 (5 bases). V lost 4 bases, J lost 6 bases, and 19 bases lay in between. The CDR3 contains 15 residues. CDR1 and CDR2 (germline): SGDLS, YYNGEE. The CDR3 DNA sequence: TGTGCCAGCAGCTCCTCGCTGGGCAGGGCCGATGGCTACACCTTC. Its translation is CASSSSLGRADGYTF.

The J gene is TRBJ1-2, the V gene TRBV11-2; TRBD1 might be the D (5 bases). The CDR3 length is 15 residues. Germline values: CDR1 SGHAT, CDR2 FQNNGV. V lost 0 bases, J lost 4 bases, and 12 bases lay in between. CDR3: CASSLEWGRAYGYTF. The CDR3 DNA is TGTGCCAGCAGCTTAGAGTGGGGCAGGGCCTATGGCTACACCTTC.

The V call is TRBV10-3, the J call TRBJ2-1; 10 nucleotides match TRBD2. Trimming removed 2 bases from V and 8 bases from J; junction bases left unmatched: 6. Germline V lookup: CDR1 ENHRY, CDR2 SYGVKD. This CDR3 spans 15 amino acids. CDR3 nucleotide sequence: TGTGCCATCAGTGAGAGGACTAGCGGAGAACATGAGCAGTTCTTC. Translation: CAISERTSGEHEQFF.

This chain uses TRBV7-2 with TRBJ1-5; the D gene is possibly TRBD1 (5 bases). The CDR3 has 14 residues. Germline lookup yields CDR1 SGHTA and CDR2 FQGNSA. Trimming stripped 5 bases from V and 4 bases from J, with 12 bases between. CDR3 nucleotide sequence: TGTGCCAGCAGCATGGGGCAAGCAAATCAGCCCCAGCATTTT. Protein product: CASSMGQANQPQHF.

The CDR3 loop is CASSHYEQANEQFF. The CDR3 nucleotides read TGCGCCAGCAGCCATTATGAACAGGCCAATGAGCAGTTCTTC. The chain links TRBV4-1 to TRBJ2-1, with D perhaps matching TRBD1 (5 bases). V lost 3 bases, J lost 6 bases, and 12 bases lay in between. This CDR3 has 14 amino acids. The germline CDR1 and CDR2 sequences are MGHRA and YSYEKL.

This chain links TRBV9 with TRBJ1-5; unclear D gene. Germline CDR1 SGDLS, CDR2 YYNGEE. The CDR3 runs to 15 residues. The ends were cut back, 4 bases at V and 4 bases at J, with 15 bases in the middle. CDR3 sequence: CASSRDGNPNQPQHF. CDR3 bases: TGTGCCAGCAGCCGTGACGGGAACCCAAATCAGCCCCAGCATTTT.

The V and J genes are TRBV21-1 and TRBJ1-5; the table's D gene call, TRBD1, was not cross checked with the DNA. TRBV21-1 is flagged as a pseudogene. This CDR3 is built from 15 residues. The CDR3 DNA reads TGTGCCAGCAGGATGACAGGGGATATCTATCAGCCCCAGCATTTT. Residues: CASRMTGDIYQPQHF.

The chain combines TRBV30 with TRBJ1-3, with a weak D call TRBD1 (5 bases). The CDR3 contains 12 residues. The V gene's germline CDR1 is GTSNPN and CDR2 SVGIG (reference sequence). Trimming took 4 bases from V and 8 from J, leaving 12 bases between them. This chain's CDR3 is CAWNSQGYTIYF. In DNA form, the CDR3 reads TGTGCCTGGAACTCCCAGGGCTACACCATATATTTT.

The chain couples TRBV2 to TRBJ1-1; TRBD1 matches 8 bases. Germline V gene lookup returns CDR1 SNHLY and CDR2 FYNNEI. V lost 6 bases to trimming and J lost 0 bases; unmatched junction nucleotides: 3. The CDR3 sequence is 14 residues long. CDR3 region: CASSGQGVNTEAFF. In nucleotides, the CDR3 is TGTGCCAGCAGCGGACAGGGAGTGAACACTGAAGCTTTCTTT.

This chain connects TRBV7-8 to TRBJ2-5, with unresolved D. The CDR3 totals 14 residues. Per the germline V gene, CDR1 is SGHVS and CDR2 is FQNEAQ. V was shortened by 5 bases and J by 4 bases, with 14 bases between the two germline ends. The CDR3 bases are TGTGCCAGCAGCCAATCCGGTTCCGGAGAGACCCAGTACTTC. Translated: CASSQSGSGETQYF.

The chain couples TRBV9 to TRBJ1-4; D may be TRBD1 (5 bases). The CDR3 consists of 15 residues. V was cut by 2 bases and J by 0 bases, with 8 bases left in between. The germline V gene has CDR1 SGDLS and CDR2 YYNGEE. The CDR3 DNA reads TGTGCCAGCAGCGTCGGGGGAGCAACTAATGAAAAACTGTTTTTT. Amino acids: CASSVGGATNEKLFF.

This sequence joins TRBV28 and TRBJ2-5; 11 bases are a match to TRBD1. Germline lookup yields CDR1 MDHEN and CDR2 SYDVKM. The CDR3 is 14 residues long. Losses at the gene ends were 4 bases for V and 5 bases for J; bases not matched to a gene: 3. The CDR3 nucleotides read TGTGCCAGCAGTTCGGACAGGGGGCCGGAGACCCAGTACTTC. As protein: CASSSDRGPETQYF.

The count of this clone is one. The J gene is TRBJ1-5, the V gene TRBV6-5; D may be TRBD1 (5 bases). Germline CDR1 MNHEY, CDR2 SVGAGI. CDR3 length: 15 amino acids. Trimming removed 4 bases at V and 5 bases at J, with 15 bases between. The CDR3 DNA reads TGTGCCAGCAGTTTTTCCAGGGAATTGGATCAGCCCCAGCATTTT. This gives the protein CASSFSRELDQPQHF.

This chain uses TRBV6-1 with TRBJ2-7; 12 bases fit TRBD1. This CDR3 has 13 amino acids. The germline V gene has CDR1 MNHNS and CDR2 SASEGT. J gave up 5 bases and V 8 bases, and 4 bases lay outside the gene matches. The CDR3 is CASWDRGLDEQYF. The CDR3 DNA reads TGTGCCAGCTGGGACAGGGGGCTCGACGAGCAGTACTTC.

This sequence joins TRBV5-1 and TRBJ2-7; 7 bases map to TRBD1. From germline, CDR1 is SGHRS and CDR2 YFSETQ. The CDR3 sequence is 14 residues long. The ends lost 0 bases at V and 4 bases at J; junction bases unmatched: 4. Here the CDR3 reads CASSLAAGGYEQYF. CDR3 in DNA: TGCGCCAGCAGCTTGGCCGCAGGGGGATACGAGCAGTACTTC.

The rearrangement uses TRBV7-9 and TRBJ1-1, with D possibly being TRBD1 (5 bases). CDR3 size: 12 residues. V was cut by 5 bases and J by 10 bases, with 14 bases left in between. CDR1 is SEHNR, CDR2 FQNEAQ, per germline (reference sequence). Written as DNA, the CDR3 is TGTGCCAGCAGCCCCGCGGCTAGGGGAGCTTTCTTT. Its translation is CASSPAARGAFF.

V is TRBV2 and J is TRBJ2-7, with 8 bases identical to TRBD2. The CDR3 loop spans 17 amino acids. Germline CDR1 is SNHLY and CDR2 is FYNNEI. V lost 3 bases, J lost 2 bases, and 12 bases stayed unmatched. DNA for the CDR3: TGTGCCAGCAGTGATCCCTGGGTAATAGCGGGGCCCTACGAGCAGTACTTC. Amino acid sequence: CASSDPWVIAGPYEQYF.

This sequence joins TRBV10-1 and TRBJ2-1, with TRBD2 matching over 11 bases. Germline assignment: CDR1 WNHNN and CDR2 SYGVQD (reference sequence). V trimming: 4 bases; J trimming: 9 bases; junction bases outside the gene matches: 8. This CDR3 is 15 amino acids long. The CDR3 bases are TGCGCCAGCAGTGGTTCTAGCGGGAGGTTTGCTGAGCAGTTCTTC. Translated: CASSGSSGRFAEQFF.

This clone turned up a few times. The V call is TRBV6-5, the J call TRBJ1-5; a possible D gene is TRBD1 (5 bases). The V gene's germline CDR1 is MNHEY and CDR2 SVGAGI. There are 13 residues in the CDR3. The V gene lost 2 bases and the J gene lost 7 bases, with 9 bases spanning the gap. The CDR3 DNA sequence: TGTGCCAGCAGTTACAGGGACTCCCAGCCCCAGCATTTT. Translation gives CASSYRDSQPQHF.